The clone carrying this T cell receptor (beta chain) was observed a few times. Its specificity is unknown. The record originates from a study of T cell repertoires in cytomegalovirus infection. Study information: Evidence of both CMV infection and a matching HLA type came from public TCR beta signatures.

TCRdb analysed the reads with MiXCR anew, one entry per CDR3 protein. The sample gives about 6,100 distinct CDR3 sequences, 50% to 65% of which show up once; 89% is in the top ten. V shed 4 bases and J shed 3 bases, with 9 bases lying between them. Germline assignment: CDR1 LGHNT and CDR2 FRNRAP. The CDR3 has 13 amino acids. V is TRBV12-5 and J is TRBJ1-2; D remains ambiguous. Sequencing used PBMCs, sequenced either directly or after in vitro stimulation (not recorded which). The TCR was taken from a human donor in good health (CMV status not recorded). Some clones in this sample may be carry-over from other donors' samples. This CDR3 reads CASGSGGDYGYTF. The DNA for the CDR3 is TGTGCTAGTGGTTCCGGAGGTGACTATGGCTACACCTTC.